This record covers a single T cell receptor (beta chain). The target antigen is unknown. A second about 6 to 12 cycle PCR used barcoded and J-beta primers. TCRdb fed the 5' RACE reads into MiXCR, producing one record per CDR3 protein. The data contain approximately 790,000 distinct CDR3 sequences, 62% of them singletons. This CDR3 is 15 amino acids long. Germline V gene sequence: CDR1 SGHRS, CDR2 YFSETQ. V lost 2 bases, J lost 1 base, and 3 bases stayed unmatched. These data belong to a study of blood T cells in healthy people across ages. General observations from the study: The CMV status of each donor remained undetermined, and this could have confounded shifts in expanded clonotypes.

This TCR was sampled from a man younger than 40 in good health. Sequencing input: blood. The chain couples TRBV5-1 to TRBJ1-1, with 9 bases lining up with TRBD1. As DNA, the CDR3 is TGCGCCAGCAGCTTATTACAGGGGGCGAACACTGAAGCTTTCTTT. Translating it yields CASSLLQGANTEAFF.